This entry describes one T cell receptor (beta chain). These data originate in a study of T cell changes during pregnancy in multiple sclerosis. Some clones are missing from TCRdb's copy, which holds only in-frame ones; the method was immunoSEQ multiplex PCR. The table records more than 25,000 clones, roughly 87% of them present only once. The length of the CDR3 is 15 residues. The V gene end was trimmed by 7 bases and the J gene end by 7 bases; junction bases not matched to a gene: 13. Per germline, CDR1 MNHEY and CDR2 SMNVEV (reference sequence). The chain couples TRBV27 to TRBJ2-1, with 7 bases fitting TRBD2. The TCR sequence derives from a female donor with multiple sclerosis, enrolled in a pregnancy study. Sequenced here: CD8+ T cells from peripheral blood mononuclear cells, sampled in the first trimester of pregnancy. This chain's CDR3 is CASNRLALGSNEQFF. In DNA, the CDR3 is TGTGCCAGCAATAGACTAGCCCTCGGGAGTAATGAGCAGTTCTTC.